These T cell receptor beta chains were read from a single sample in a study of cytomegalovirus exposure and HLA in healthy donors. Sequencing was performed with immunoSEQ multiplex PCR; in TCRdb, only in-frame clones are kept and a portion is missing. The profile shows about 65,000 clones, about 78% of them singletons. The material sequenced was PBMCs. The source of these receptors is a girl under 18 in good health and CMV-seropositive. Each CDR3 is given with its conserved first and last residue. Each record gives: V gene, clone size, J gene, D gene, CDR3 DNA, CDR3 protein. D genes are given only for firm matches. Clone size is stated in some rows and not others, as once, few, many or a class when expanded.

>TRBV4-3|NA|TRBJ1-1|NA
TGCGCCAGCAACCTGGAGGAGGGGAACACTGAAGCTTTCTTT
CASNLEEGNTEAFF
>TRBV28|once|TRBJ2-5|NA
TGTGCCAGCATTGGAGGAAATGGGGAGACCCAGTACTTC
CASIGGNGETQYF
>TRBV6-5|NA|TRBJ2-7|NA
TGTGCCAGCATCCGGACAGACCCCTACGAGCAGTACTTC
CASIRTDPYEQYF
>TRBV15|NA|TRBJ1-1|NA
TGTGCCACCAGCAGAGATTGGGGGGGTGGCACTGAAGCTTTCTTT
CATSRDWGGGTEAFF
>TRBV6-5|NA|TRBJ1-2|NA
TGTGCCAGCAGTTCCTCCTCCAGGGGAATCTATGGCTACACCTTC
CASSSSSRGIYGYTF
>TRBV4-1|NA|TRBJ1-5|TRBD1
TGCGCCAGCAGCCAGGAATCCGGGACAGGGAGAAGAAATCAGCCCCAGCATTTT
CASSQESGTGRRNQPQHF
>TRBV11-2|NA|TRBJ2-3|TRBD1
TGTGCCAGCAGCTACCCACGGGACAGACCCGGGGATACGCAGTATTTT
CASSYPRDRPGDTQYF
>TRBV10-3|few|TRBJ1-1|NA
TGTGCCATCAGTGAGGCGGGTAACGCTTTCTTT
CAISEAGNAFF
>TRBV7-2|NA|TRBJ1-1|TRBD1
TGTGCCAGCAGCCCGGGACAGGGTCGATCTTTCACTGAAGCTTTCTTT
CASSPGQGRSFTEAFF
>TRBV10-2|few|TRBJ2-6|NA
TGCGCCAGCAGAGCGGCGGGACTCCCCAGCTCTGGGGCCAACGTCCTGACTTTC
CASRAAGLPSSGANVLTF
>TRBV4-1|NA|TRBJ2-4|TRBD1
TGCGCCAGCAGCCAATATCCGGGACAGGGGCGGATGGTGGCCAAAAACATTCAGTACTTC
CASSQYPGQGRMVAKNIQYF
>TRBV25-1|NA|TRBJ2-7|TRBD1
TGTGCCAGCAGTACGTCCCGGGACAGGCCCGAGCAGTACTTC
CASSTSRDRPEQYF
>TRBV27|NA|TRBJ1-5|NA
TGTGCCAGCAGTTTCCGGCAGCCCCAGCATTTT
CASSFRQPQHF
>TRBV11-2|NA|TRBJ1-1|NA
TGTGCCAGCAGCGGACAGCGGAACACTGAAGCTTTCTTT
CASSGQRNTEAFF
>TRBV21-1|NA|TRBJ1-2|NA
TGTGCCAGCAACCCCTGGGGCCCGGGACAGGGCTACACCTTC
CASNPWGPGQGYTF
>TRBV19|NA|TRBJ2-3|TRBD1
TGTGCCAGTAGTATTGGATGGACAGGGCCTACAGATACGCAGTATTTT
CASSIGWTGPTDTQYF
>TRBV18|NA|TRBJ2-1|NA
TGTGCCAGCTCACCCCGGGGTACCAATGAGCAGTTCTTC
CASSPRGTNEQFF
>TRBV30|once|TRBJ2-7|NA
TGTGCCTGGAGTGCGACCTCGGTGGGGCACGAGCAGTACTTC
CAWSATSVGHEQYF
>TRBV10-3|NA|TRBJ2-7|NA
TGTGCCATCCGGGGGGCAGGGTACGAGCAGTACTTC
CAIRGAGYEQYF
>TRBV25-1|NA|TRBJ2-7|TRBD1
TGTGCCAGCAGGCCGTACAGGGGGCACGAGCAGTACTTC
CASRPYRGHEQYF
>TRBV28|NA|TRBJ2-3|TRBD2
TGTGCCAGCAGTACCCGATGGGGAGGGAAGATTGGTCGGAGGGCAGATACGCAGTATTTT
CASSTRWGGKIGRRADTQYF
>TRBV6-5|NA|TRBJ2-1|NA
TGTGCCAGCAGCCGACCAGGAAGGAACTACAATGAGCAGTTCTTC
CASSRPGRNYNEQFF
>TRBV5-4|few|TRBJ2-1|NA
TGTGCCAGCAGCTTGACTGGCAATGAGCAGTTCTTC
CASSLTGNEQFF
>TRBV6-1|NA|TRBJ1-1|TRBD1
TGTGCCAGCAGTGAACCAGGGGGTTATTCAGCTTTCTTT
CASSEPGGYSAFF
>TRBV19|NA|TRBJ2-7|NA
TGTGCCAGTAGCCGAGGCTACGAGCAGTACTTC
CASSRGYEQYF
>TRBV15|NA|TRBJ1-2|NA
TGTGCCACCAGCAGAGAAACAGGGTACTATGGCTACACCTTC
CATSRETGYYGYTF
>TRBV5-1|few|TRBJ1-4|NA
TGCGCCAGCAGTCTCAATACAGGGCCGCGTGAAAAACTGTTTTTT
CASSLNTGPREKLFF
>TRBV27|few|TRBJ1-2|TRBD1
TGTGCCAGCAGTCTCCCGACAGGGAACTATGGCTACACCTTC
CASSLPTGNYGYTF
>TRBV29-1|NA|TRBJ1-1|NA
TGCAGCGTTGAGGGCAGAATGAACACTGAAGCTTTCTTT
CSVEGRMNTEAFF
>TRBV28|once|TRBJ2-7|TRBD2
TGTGCCAGCAGTCCTAGCGGGAGAGGTTACGAGCAGTACTTC
CASSPSGRGYEQYF
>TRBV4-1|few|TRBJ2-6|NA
TGCGCCAGCAGCCAAGATCGCGGAGTTGGGGCCAACGTCCTGACTTTC
CASSQDRGVGANVLTF
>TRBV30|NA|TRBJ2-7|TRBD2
TGTGCCTGGTTGGTGGTAGCGGGAGGAGACGAGCAGTACTTC
CAWLVVAGGDEQYF
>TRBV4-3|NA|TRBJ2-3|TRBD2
TGCGCCAGCAGCCAGGGGGGGACTAGCGATCCTAGCACAGATACGCAGTATTTT
CASSQGGTSDPSTDTQYF
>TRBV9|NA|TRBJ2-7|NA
TGTGCCAGCAGCGTTGTAGGGAGAGCAAGCGAGCAGTACTTC
CASSVVGRASEQYF
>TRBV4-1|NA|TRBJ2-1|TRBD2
TGCGCCAGCAGCCCCCGACTAGCGGGGGGGCTCGGGGTGAGAGGGGAGCAGTTCTTC
CASSPRLAGGLGVRGEQFF
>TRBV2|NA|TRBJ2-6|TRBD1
TGTGCCAGCAGTGGATACCGGGACAGGGGACGTGGGGCCAACGTCCTGACTTTC
CASSGYRDRGRGANVLTF
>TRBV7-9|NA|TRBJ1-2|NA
TGTGCCAGCAGCGAGGGACTCAACGGTCATGGCTACACCTTC
CASSEGLNGHGYTF
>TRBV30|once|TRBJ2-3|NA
TGTGCCTGGAGTGATCGAGCGGTGAGATCAGATACGCAGTATTTT
CAWSDRAVRSDTQYF
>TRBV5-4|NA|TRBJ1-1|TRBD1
TGTGCCAGCTCCGAGGGACAGGCGAACACTGAAGCTTTCTTT
CASSEGQANTEAFF
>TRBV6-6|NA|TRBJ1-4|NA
TGTGCCAGCAGTCAACATTCAACTAATGAAAAACTGTTTTTT
CASSQHSTNEKLFF
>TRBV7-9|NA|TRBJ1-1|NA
TGTGCCAGCAGCTTAGCGATGGGTCAGGGAACGAACACTGAAGCTTTCTTT
CASSLAMGQGTNTEAFF
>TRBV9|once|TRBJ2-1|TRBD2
TGTGCCAGCAGCGTAGGGGCGGGAGGGGGCAATGAGCAGTTCTTC
CASSVGAGGGNEQFF
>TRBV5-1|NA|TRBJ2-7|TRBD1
TGCGCCAGCAGCCACGGGACAGCGTCCACCTACGAGCAGTACTTC
CASSHGTASTYEQYF
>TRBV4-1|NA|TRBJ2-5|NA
TGCGCCAGCAGCCACTTTCCTAAGGGGGTGGCAGAGACCCAGTACTTC
CASSHFPKGVAETQYF
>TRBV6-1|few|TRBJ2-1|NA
TGTGCCAGCAGTGAACTTCTAAATGAGCAGTTCTTC
CASSELLNEQFF
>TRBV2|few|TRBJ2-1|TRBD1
TGTGCCAGCGCAACAGGGGTAGTGGGCAATGAGCAGTTCTTC
CASATGVVGNEQFF
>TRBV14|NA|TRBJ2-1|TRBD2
TGTGCCAGCAGCCAAGGGCTAGCGGGAGGCAATGAGCAGTTCTTC
CASSQGLAGGNEQFF
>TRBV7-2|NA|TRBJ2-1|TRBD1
TGTGCCAGCAGCCAACAGGGGTGGGGATCCTACAATGAGCAGTTCTTC
CASSQQGWGSYNEQFF
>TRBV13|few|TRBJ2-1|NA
TGTGCCAGCGGCGATGGGGTAGCGTGGATCCATGAGCAGTTCTTC
CASGDGVAWIHEQFF
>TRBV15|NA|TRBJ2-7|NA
TGTGCCACCAGTCCCGTGTTAGCCAACTACGAGCAGTACTTC
CATSPVLANYEQYF
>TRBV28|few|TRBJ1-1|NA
TGTGCCAGCACCAGGGCGTACACTGAAGCTTTCTTT
CASTRAYTEAFF
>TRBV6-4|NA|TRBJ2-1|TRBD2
TGTGCCAGCAGTCGACTAGCGGGGGGTTACAATGAGCAGTTCTTC
CASSRLAGGYNEQFF
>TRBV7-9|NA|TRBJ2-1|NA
TGTGCCAGCAGCTTATCTGGTAAGAGCTCCTACAATGAGCAGTTCTTC
CASSLSGKSSYNEQFF
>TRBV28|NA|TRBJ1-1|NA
TGTGCCAGCAGCCCTAATTTGGGGTTGGGGAGCACTGAAGCTTTCTTT
CASSPNLGLGSTEAFF
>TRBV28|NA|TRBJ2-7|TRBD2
TGTGCCAGCAGCGGCCTTCTACCACCGGGACTAGCGCCTTACGAGCAGTACTTC
CASSGLLPPGLAPYEQYF
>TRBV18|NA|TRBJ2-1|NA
TGTGCCAGCTCACCTTATCGGGAGTCCTACAATGAGCAGTTCTTC
CASSPYRESYNEQFF